The clone carrying this TCR beta chain has only one observation. The CDR3 is 11 amino acids. The germline CDR1 and CDR2 sequences are MNHEY and SVGAGI. V was cut by 8 bases and J by 5 bases, with 7 bases left in between. This record comes from a study of blood T cell repertoires in COVID-19. Study as a whole: Samples of COVID-19 (acute and convalescent) were obtained from the United States, Italy and Spain. T cells, B-cell-depleted T cells, or PBMCs provided the cDNA or gDNA that served as material.

Study processing details: By means of reference gene primer amplification, nucleated cell counts were estimated. The protocol was immunoSEQ multiplex PCR, while the TCRdb copy is restricted to in-frame clones and leaves out a portion. V and J calls plus clone size are reproduced from that table; the DNA served to infer D and trimming. This sample has tens of thousands of clones, with approximately 90% found just once. The TCR was taken from a man over 45 with acute or convalescent COVID-19. Source material: peripheral blood. The rearrangement joins TRBV6-5 to TRBJ1-5; unclear D gene. In nucleotides, the CDR3 is TGTGCCAGCGGGAGGGATCAGCCCCAGCATTTT. This sequence encodes CASGRDQPQHF.